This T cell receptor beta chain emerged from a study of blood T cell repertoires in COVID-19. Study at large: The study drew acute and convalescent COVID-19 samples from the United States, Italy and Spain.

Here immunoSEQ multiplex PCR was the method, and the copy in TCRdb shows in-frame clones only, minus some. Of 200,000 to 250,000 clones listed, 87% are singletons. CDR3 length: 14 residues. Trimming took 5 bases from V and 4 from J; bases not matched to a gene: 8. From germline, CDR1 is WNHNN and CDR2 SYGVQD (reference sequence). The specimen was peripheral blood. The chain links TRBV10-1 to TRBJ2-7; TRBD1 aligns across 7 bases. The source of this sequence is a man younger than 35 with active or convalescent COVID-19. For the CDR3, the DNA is TGCGCCAGCAGTCCGGGACAGCATTTTTACGAGCAGTACTTC. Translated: CASSPGQHFYEQYF.